The sequence of this T cell receptor (beta chain) was determined in a study of T cell responses to AZD1222 COVID-19 vaccine (dated by TCRdb to the early 2020s). Broadly, across the study: TCR sequencing was performed for about 250 trial participants, of whom roughly 200 were given two doses of AZD1222 and around 26 were given two doses of MenACWY control vaccine. Trial participants were enrolled by age into subgroups of 18-55, 56-69 and 70-plus years, and about 150, 27 and 61 TCR-sequenced participants, respectively, were included in these subgroups. Study-wide conclusions, independent of this receptor: Most participants were white British and females outnumbered males, and the authors suggested that clonal diversity may have been underestimated. Because no day 14 peak-response samples were available, repertoires were characterized only after the peak T cell response. Only five or six AZD1222 recipients were SARS-CoV-2 seropositive at baseline, limiting conclusions about previously exposed vaccinees. The 56-69-year group was small, and its depth increase did not reach significance, likely because of low power. After two AZD1222 doses, both the breadth and the depth of spike-specific TCRs were significantly higher than at day 0 and than in MenACWY recipients. CD4 TCRs associated with the vaccine covered the entire spike protein, and the dominant responses were in regions 160-218 and 743-854. Nearly half of unique spike-specific TCRs reportedly recognized epitopes outside regions mutated in the B.1.351 and B.1.1.7 variants.

The meaning of the sample's time point label: about 28 days (+/-7) after the second vaccine dose. AZD1222 recipients with second doses at about 4 weeks or about 12 weeks were pooled, because spike-specific TCR depth and breadth did not differ between schedules. Vaccinee samples came from UK trials COV001 and COV002, including a single-blind randomized controlled phase 2/3 trial of AZD1222 (ChAdOx1 nCoV-19) in healthy adults. For TCRbeta chain sequencing, PBMC samples were collected from trial participants at day 0 and at day 28 after the second dose. With respect to this clone: Its specific antigen is unknown. No base quality values were provided; no much bigger clone lies one nucleotide off.

The CDR3 regions of human TCRbeta chains were analyzed by immunosequencing. Regarding the original processing steps: Repertoire TCRs were matched against a reference library of SARS-CoV-2-specific TCRs generated with the MIRA antigen-specificity platform. Breadth was defined as the fraction of unique TCRs that were SARS-CoV-2-associated. Depth was defined as the fraction of total T cells that were SARS-CoV-2-associated. Using the MIRA data, each spike-specific TCR was assigned both to the spike region to which the TCR was reactive and to a CD4 or CD8 class. Log10-transformed breadth and depth values were compared by one-way ANOVA with Sidak's multiple comparisons tests. In TCRdb, the immuneACCESS table is reduced to in-frame sequences with V and J assigned. These tables do not hold every clone; where another copy was compared, an unresolved V gene accounts for under half, and the others remain unexplained. V, J and clone size derive from that table, while D and trimming were established from the DNA sequence. This sample lists about 180,000 clones; approximately 91% were detected once. The ten largest account for roughly 2% of the sample.

The CDR3 goes from the cysteine to the phenylalanine over 16 residues. Only the CDR3 DNA is retained, 48 bases long and in frame from the first base. According to the germline V gene, CDR1 reads MDHEN and CDR2 reads SYDVKM. V and J lose 4 bases and 2 bases, and a span of 15 bases separates them. The source is an adult who received the AZD1222 COVID-19 vaccine. The chain employs TRBV28 and TRBJ1-3, with TRBD1 tentatively as D gene (6 bases match). The sample in question was peripheral blood, obtained 28 days after the second AZD1222 dose. The CDR3 region has the sequence CASSSQTGRAGNTIYF. The bases are TGTGCCAGCAGTTCCCAAACAGGGAGGGCTGGAAACACCATATATTTT. Full variable domain (CDR3 extended with the reference TRBV28 and TRBJ1-3 proteins): DVKVTQSSRYLVKRTGEKVFLECVQDMDHENMFWYRQDPGLGLRLIYFSYDVKMKEKGDIPEGYSVSREKKERFSLILESASTNQTSMYLCASSSQTGRAGNTIYFGEGSWLTVV.